This TCR beta chain stems from a study of T cells in localized non-small cell lung cancer. Trimming took 5 bases from V and 0 from J; bases not matched to a gene: 7. Per germline, CDR1 WNHNN and CDR2 SYGVQD (reference sequence). The CDR3 consists of 18 residues. Study-level findings and limits: Increased T cell density in blood showed an association with longer overall survival. The study detected a median about 60 of the top 100 tumor clones in adjacent lung. There was higher T cell clonality in uninvolved adjacent lung than in tumor, and it was highest there.

The table came from immunoSEQ multiplex PCR; TCRdb's copy has only in-frame clones and leaves some out. The data hold around 30,000 clones, with around 90% observed a single time. For this clone: Its target is not known.

Specimen: peripheral blood, collected before any cancer treatment. This receptor was identified in a female donor at least 60 years old with stage III squamous cell lung carcinoma. V gene TRBV10-1 combines with J gene TRBJ2-1; 13 bases align to TRBD2. The CDR3 protein is CASSPGTSGKSSYNEQFF. CDR3 nucleotide sequence: TGCGCCAGCAGTCCCGGGACTAGCGGGAAGAGCTCCTACAATGAGCAGTTCTTC.